This T cell receptor beta chain was recorded in a study of neurological immune-mediated disorders. Study-wide results and limits: HTLV-1-associated myelopathy had the most TCR clonal expansion, whereas multiple sclerosis had the least (lower than in healthy controls).

Each CDR3 protein is one row after TCRdb ran MiXCR on the 5' RACE reads. The profile covers approximately 32,000 distinct CDR3 sequences, with less than 8.5% appearing a single time and 4.4% taken by the ten largest. This clonotype was recorded many times. The antigen remains undetermined. This clonotype originated in a woman between 40 and 50 years old in good health. Sequenced input: PBMCs.

This CDR3 reads CASSLKFEGNEQFF. Written as DNA, the CDR3 is TGCGCCAGCAGCTTGAAATTCGAAGGGAATGAGCAGTTCTTC. The chain joins TRBV5-1 to TRBJ2-1; D call uncertain. V was pared by 1 base and J by 7 bases, with 12 bases between. CDR3 size: 14 residues. Germline V gene sequence: CDR1 SGHRS, CDR2 YFSETQ.